These 21 T cell receptor beta chains share one sample of origin, sequenced in a study of CD8 T cells in Susac syndrome (dated by TCRdb to the late 2010s). Receptors were amplified or captured by the immunoSEQ multiplex PCR assay. RNA was extracted using the RNeasy kit, and about 0.45 to 1 microgram was reverse transcribed with random hexamers. The raw public reads went through TCRdb reprocessing: fastp at Q25, MiXCR clone calling, in-frame beta chains kept. Every CDR3 protein is listed once, alongside the most common genes and DNA of its rows. Within this sample are 120,000 or so distinct CDR3 sequences, with about 95% of them counted one time only. The ten largest account for 0.1% to 0.15% of the sample. Specimen: CD4+ T cells from PBMCs. The receptors come from a human donor with multiple sclerosis.

This chain connects TRBV7-2 to TRBJ2-5; the D is unclear. Germline CDR1 and CDR2: SGHTA and FQGNSA. The germline V and J ends were trimmed by 5 bases and 5 bases, with 12 bases remaining between them. This CDR3 contains 13 residues. This CDR3 reads CASSPGFSETQYF. The CDR3 DNA reads as TGTGCCAGCAGCCCCGGTTTCTCGGAGACCCAGTACTTC.

The rearrangement joins TRBV29-1 to TRBJ2-5; D unresolved. Germline V gene data show CDR1 as SQVTM and CDR2 as ANQGSEA. The CDR3 has 10 residues. Trimming shortened V by 4 bases and J by 5 bases, and 5 bases separated the two germline ends. The CDR3 region has the DNA TGCAGCGTTGCCATTGAGACCCAGTACTTC. This encodes CSVAIETQYF. Together with reference TRBV29-1 and TRBJ2-5, the CDR3 gives the full variable domain: SAVISQKPSRDICQRGTSLTIQCQVDSQVTMMFWYRQQPGQSLTLIATANQGSEATYESGFVIDKFPISRPNLTFSTLTVSNMSPEDSSIYLCSVAIETQYFGPGTRLLVL.

The chain recombines TRBV19 with TRBJ1-5; D not resolved. Germline CDR1 reads LNHDA; CDR2 reads SQIVND (reference sequence). V lost 0 bases to trimming and J lost 5 bases, with 2 bases between them. There are 12 residues in the CDR3. The DNA for the CDR3 is TGTGCCAGTAGTATAGAGGATCAGCCCCAGCATTTT. It translates to CASSIEDQPQHF.

V and J are TRBV7-2 and TRBJ1-1; no reliable D call. The germline CDR1 and CDR2 sequences are SGHTA and FQGNSA. The CDR3 extends over 20 amino acids. The V end lost 0 bases, the J end lost 0 bases, and 23 bases lay between the germline ends. CDR3 in amino acids: CASSLAVLLSAGMVNTEAFF. Written as DNA, the CDR3 is TGTGCCAGCAGCTTAGCTGTCCTCTTAAGTGCCGGAATGGTGAACACTGAAGCTTTCTTT.

This rearrangement joins TRBV5-4 to TRBJ1-2; TRBD1 might be the D (5 bases). The CDR3 length is 17 residues. V was cut by 3 bases and J by 4 bases, with 22 bases left in between. Per the germline V gene, CDR1 is SGHNT and CDR2 is YYREEE (reference sequence). The CDR3 sequence is CASSSVGADAFGYGYTF. The CDR3 bases are TGTGCCAGCAGCTCCGTCGGGGCCGACGCCTTTGGCTATGGCTACACCTTC.

The gene calls are TRBV2 and TRBJ2-2; no definite D call. The CDR3 runs to 14 residues. Germline loops: CDR1 SNHLY, CDR2 FYNNEI. The germline V and J ends were trimmed by 6 bases and 6 bases, with 14 bases remaining between them. The CDR3: CASSYGTVPGELFF. DNA for the CDR3: TGTGCCAGCAGCTACGGAACCGTTCCCGGGGAGCTGTTTTTT. The whole variable domain, filled in from reference TRBV2 and TRBJ2-2, reads EPEVTQTPSHQVTQMGQEVILRCVPISNHLYFYWYRQILGQKVEFLVSFYNNEISEKSEIFDDQFSVERPDGSNFTLKIRSTKLEDSAMYFCASSYGTVPGELFFGEGSRLTVL.

The chain recombines TRBV6-1 with TRBJ2-7; D gene uncertain. V shed 0 bases and J shed 2 bases, with 2 bases lying between them. Germline V gene lookup returns CDR1 MNHNS and CDR2 SASEGT. The CDR3 has 12 amino acids. The DNA of the CDR3 is TGTGCCAGCAGTGAAGCAACCTACGAGCAGTACTTC. Protein sequence: CASSEATYEQYF.

This clonotype occurred a few times. V gene TRBV29-1 combines with J gene TRBJ1-2; D may be TRBD1 (5 bases). V dropped 5 bases and J dropped 8 bases, with 18 bases sitting between them. Germline CDR1 and CDR2: SQVTM and ANQGSEA. The CDR3 length is 13 residues. CDR3 sequence: CSVPTIRDSGYTF. CDR3 DNA: TGCAGCGTTCCCACGATCCGGGACTCCGGCTACACCTTC. Looking up the rest from reference TRBV29-1 and TRBJ1-2 gives the full variable domain: SAVISQKPSRDICQRGTSLTIQCQVDSQVTMMFWYRQQPGQSLTLIATANQGSEATYESGFVIDKFPISRPNLTFSTLTVSNMSPEDSSIYLCSVPTIRDSGYTFGSGTRLTVV.

This chain joins TRBV2 and TRBJ2-7; a weak D match, TRBD1 (5 bases). Trimming cost V 5 bases and J 2 bases, with 13 bases left between them. The CDR3 is 14 amino acids. Germline lookup yields CDR1 SNHLY and CDR2 FYNNEI. CDR3 DNA sequence: TGTGCCAGCAGTCTAGACAGCGTCCCCTACGAGCAGTACTTC. Residues: CASSLDSVPYEQYF.

This sequence joins TRBV10-1 and TRBJ1-2; tentatively, D is TRBD1 (6 bases). The CDR3 has 15 residues. Trimming left V 2 bases short and J 5 bases short, with 15 bases between. Germline V gives CDR1 WNHNN, CDR2 SYGVQD (reference sequence). In DNA form, the CDR3 reads TGCGCCAGCAGTGAGACAGGACAGAGCGTTTATGGCTACACCTTC. Its protein product is CASSETGQSVYGYTF.

The chain links TRBV3-1 to TRBJ2-7; a possible D gene is TRBD2 (5 bases). The germline CDR1 and CDR2 sequences are LGHDT and YNNKEL (reference sequence). Trimming shortened V by 6 bases and J by 5 bases, and 8 bases separated the two germline ends. The CDR3 is made up of 11 amino acids. CDR3 region: CASRLADEQYF. For the CDR3, the DNA is TGTGCCAGCAGGCTAGCTGACGAGCAGTACTTC.

The V and J genes are TRBV30 and TRBJ1-1; TRBD1 might be the D (5 bases). Per the germline V gene, CDR1 is GTSNPN and CDR2 is SVGIG (reference sequence). Trimming took off 0 bases at V and 6 bases at J, with 14 bases between the two ends. The CDR3 spans 14 residues. The CDR3 DNA is TGTGCCTGGAGTGTACGAGTTCAAGGGGCTGAAGCTTTCTTT. It is translated as CAWSVRVQGAEAFF. Filled out from reference TRBV30 and TRBJ1-1, the complete variable domain reads SQTIHQWPATLVQPVGSPLSLECTVEGTSNPNLYWYRQAAGRGLQLLFYSVGIGQISSEVPQNLSASRPQDRQFILSSKKLLLSDSGFYLCAWSVRVQGAEAFFGQGTRLTVV.

The V call is TRBV29-1, the J call TRBJ1-4, with D possibly matching TRBD1 (5 bases). The length of the CDR3 is 12 residues. Germline V CDR1 and CDR2: SQVTM, ANQGSEA. Between the trimmed V and J ends, which lost 7 bases and 4 bases, there was a span of 10 bases. CDR3 DNA sequence: TGCAGCGCGGGGGGAAATAATGAAAAACTGTTTTTT. This sequence encodes CSAGGNNEKLFF.

The chain couples TRBV30 to TRBJ1-2; TRBD1 matches 7 bases. The CDR3 runs 15 residues. J gave up 0 bases and V 3 bases, and 7 bases lay outside the gene matches. Germline V gene sequence: CDR1 GTSNPN, CDR2 SVGIG (reference sequence). For the CDR3, the DNA is TGTGCCTGGAGGCTGACAGGGCGAGCTAACTATGGCTACACCTTC. Translating gives CAWRLTGRANYGYTF.

CDR3 sequence reads: CAWRIDRDGLREQYF. In nucleotides, the CDR3 is TGTGCCTGGAGGATCGACCGGGACGGGCTACGGGAGCAGTACTTC. This rearrangement joins TRBV30 to TRBJ2-7, with D possibly being TRBD1 or TRBD2 (5 bases each). The V end was cut by 3 bases, the J end by 7 bases, with 22 bases between. The CDR3 has 15 residues. Germline V gene lookup returns CDR1 GTSNPN and CDR2 SVGIG (reference sequence).

This chain links TRBV19 with TRBJ1-5; D possibly corresponds to TRBD1 (6 bases). The ends were cut back, 7 bases at V and 5 bases at J, with 18 bases in the middle. The CDR3 contains 15 residues. Germline lookup yields CDR1 LNHDA and CDR2 SQIVND (reference sequence). CDR3 protein: CASTERGDTHQPQHF. Written as DNA, the CDR3 is TGTGCCAGTACCGAACGGGGGGACACCCATCAGCCCCAGCATTTT.

The chain links TRBV15 to TRBJ2-3, with 12 bases fitting TRBD2. The germline V gene encodes CDR1 LNHNV and CDR2 YYDKDF (reference sequence). V gave up 1 base and J gave up 4 bases; unmatched junction bases: 24. This CDR3 contains 23 residues. The CDR3 DNA is TGTGCCACCAGCAGAGCTCGGTCACCGGGACTAGCGGGTACTACCCCAGCTGCAGATACGCAGTATTTT. Translation: CATSRARSPGLAGTTPAADTQYF.

J is TRBJ2-6 and V is TRBV3-1, with 7 bases that match TRBD1. Germline V gene data show CDR1 as LGHDT and CDR2 as YNNKEL (reference sequence). The CDR3 runs to 14 residues. Trimming at V came to 9 bases and at J to 2 bases, leaving 4 bases not matched to a gene. Written as DNA, the CDR3 is TGTGCCAGTTCGGGACAGACTGGGGCCAACGTCCTGACTTTC. Amino acids: CASSGQTGANVLTF. Full variable domain (remainder filled in from reference TRBV3-1 and TRBJ2-6): DTAVSQTPKYLVTQMGNDKSIKCEQNLGHDTMYWYKQDSKKFLKIMFSYNNKELIINETVPNRFSPKSPDKAHLNLHINSLELGDSAVYFCASSGQTGANVLTFGAGSRLTVL.

The chain links TRBV30 to TRBJ2-3; D is unclear. Trimming pared 3 bases from V and 0 bases from J, leaving 7 bases between. Germline V gene sequence: CDR1 GTSNPN, CDR2 SVGIG (reference sequence). This CDR3 contains 13 residues. CDR3 in amino acids: CAWRTPSTDTQYF. Here the CDR3 DNA reads TGTGCCTGGAGGACACCTAGCACAGATACGCAGTATTTT.

This chain uses TRBV20-1 with TRBJ1-2; D is possibly TRBD1 (5 bases). The CDR3 contains 13 residues. Germline CDR1 and CDR2: DFQATT and SNEGSKA (reference sequence). Trimming cost V 8 bases and J 8 bases, with 21 bases left between them. This CDR3 is CSSPSERGRGYTF. The CDR3 coding sequence is TGCAGTTCCCCGAGCGAGAGGGGACGGGGCTACACCTTC.

The chain uses TRBV4-3 and TRBJ2-3; D remains unclear. The CDR3 sequence is 15 residues long. Germline CDR1 and CDR2: LGHNA and YSLEER. Trimming left V 0 bases short and J 4 bases short, with 11 bases between. CDR3 in DNA: TGCGCCAGCAGCCAAGATATTAGCTTGGCAGATACGCAGTATTTT. It is translated as CASSQDISLADTQYF.